This is a list of T cell receptor beta chains from one sample in a study of T cell responses to AZD1222 COVID-19 vaccine. The protocol was immunoSEQ multiplex PCR, while the TCRdb copy is restricted to in-frame clones and leaves out a portion. The sample carries tens of thousands of clones, over 60% recorded once. The sequenced sample was peripheral blood, obtained on day 0 of AZD1222 vaccination. These receptors were taken from an adult in good health. The CDR3 runs from the conserved cysteine through the conserved F or W. A D gene is named only where the DNA matches it firmly.

>TRBJ1-5|.|TRBV3-1/TRBV3-2|13
TGTGCCAGCAGCCAAGCGCTCGGACAGCCCCAGCATTTT
CASSQALGQPQHF
>TRBJ2-1|TRBD2|TRBV15|16
TGTGCCACCAGCAGGGGGGGGACTAGCGGAAACAATGAGCAGTTCTTC
CATSRGGTSGNNEQFF
>TRBJ1-5|TRBD1|TRBV20-1|13
TGCAGTGCTAGTTCCTCAGGGGGCCAGCCCCAGCATTTT
CSASSSGGQPQHF
>TRBJ1-2|.|TRBV29-1|14
TGCAGCGCTTACCTGGGGGGGATAGGAGGAGGCTACACCTTC
CSAYLGGIGGGYTF
>TRBJ1-2|.|TRBV18|15
TGTGCCAGCTCGGACCAAGATGGACGCTTCTATGGCTACACCTTC
CASSDQDGRFYGYTF
>TRBJ2-3|.|TRBV7-2|17
TGTGCCAGCAGCTTAACTTCAAGGGAACGTGTTATGGGTACGCAGTATTTT
CASSLTSRERVMGTQYF
>TRBJ1-6|TRBD1|TRBV2|14
TGTGCCAGCAGTGAACTACAGGGGAACTCACCCCTCCACTTT
CASSELQGNSPLHF
>TRBJ1-2|TRBD1|TRBV12-3/TRBV12-4|13
TGTGCCAGCAGTTTAAGGGGGCTTGGTGGCTACACCTTC
CASSLRGLGGYTF
>TRBJ1-1|TRBD1|TRBV6-2/TRBV6-3|14
TGTGCCAGCAGTAAACAGGGGTCGAACACTGAAGCTTTCTTT
CASSKQGSNTEAFF
>TRBJ1-3|TRBD1|TRBV14|13
TGTGCCAGCAGGGGACAGGGCTGGAACACCATATATTTT
CASRGQGWNTIYF